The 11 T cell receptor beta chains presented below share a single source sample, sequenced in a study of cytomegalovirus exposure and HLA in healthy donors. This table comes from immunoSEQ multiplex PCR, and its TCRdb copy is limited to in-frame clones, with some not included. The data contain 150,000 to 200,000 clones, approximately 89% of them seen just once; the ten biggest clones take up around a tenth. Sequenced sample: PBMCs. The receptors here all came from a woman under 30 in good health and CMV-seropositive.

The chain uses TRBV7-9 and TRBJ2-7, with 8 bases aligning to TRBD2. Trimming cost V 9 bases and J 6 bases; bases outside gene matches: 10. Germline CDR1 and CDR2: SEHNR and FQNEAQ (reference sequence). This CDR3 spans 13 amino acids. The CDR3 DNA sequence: TGTGCCAGTCGTAAAGCGGGAGTTTCCGAGCAGTACTTC. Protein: CASRKAGVSEQYF.

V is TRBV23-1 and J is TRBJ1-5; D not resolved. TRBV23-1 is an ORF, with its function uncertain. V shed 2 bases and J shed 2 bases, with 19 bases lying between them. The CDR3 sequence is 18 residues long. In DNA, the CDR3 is TGCGCCAGCAGTCAAGCCGCCTTCTTCGACAAACGCAATCAGCCCCAGCATTTT. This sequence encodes CASSQAAFFDKRNQPQHF.

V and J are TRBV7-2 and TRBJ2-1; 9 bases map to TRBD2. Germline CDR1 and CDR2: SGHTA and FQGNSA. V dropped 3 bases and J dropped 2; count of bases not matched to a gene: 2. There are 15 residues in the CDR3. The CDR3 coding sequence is TGTGCCAGCAGCTTTCCTAGCGGGACCTACAATGAGCAGTTCTTC. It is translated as CASSFPSGTYNEQFF.

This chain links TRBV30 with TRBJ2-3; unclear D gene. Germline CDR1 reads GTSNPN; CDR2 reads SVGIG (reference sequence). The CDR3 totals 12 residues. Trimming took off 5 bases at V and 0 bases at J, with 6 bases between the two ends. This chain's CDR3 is CAWRSSTDTQYF. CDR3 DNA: TGTGCCTGGCGGAGTAGCACAGATACGCAGTATTTT. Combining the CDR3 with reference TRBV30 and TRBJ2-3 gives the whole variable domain SQTIHQWPATLVQPVGSPLSLECTVEGTSNPNLYWYRQAAGRGLQLLFYSVGIGQISSEVPQNLSASRPQDRQFILSSKKLLLSDSGFYLCAWRSSTDTQYFGPGTRLTVL.

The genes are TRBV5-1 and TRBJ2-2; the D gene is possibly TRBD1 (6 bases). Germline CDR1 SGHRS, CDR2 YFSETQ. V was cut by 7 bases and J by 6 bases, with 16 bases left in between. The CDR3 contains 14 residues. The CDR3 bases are TGCGCCAGCTCCCTGTTGGGGGCGGCCGGGGAGCTGTTTTTT. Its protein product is CASSLLGAAGELFF.

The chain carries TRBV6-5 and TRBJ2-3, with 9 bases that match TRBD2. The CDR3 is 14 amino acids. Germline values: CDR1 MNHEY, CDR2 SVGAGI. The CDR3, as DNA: TGTGCTACCAGGAGGCTAGCGGGATACGATACGCAGTATTTT. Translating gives CATRRLAGYDTQYF.

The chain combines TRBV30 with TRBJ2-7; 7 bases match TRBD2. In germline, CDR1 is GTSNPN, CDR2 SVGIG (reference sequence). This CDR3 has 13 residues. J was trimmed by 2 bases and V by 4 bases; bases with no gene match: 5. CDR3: CAWTGTTPYEQYF. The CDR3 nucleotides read TGTGCCTGGACCGGGACTACCCCCTACGAGCAGTACTTC.

For the CDR3, the DNA is TGTGCCAGTAGGGACCGGGACACCTGGAACACTGAAGCTTTCTTT. Its protein product is CASRDRDTWNTEAFF. J is TRBJ1-1 and V is TRBV19; tentative D call: TRBD1 (6 bases). Germline lookup yields CDR1 LNHDA and CDR2 SQIVND (reference sequence). This CDR3 has 15 amino acids. Trimming pared 6 bases from V and 1 base from J, leaving 15 bases between.

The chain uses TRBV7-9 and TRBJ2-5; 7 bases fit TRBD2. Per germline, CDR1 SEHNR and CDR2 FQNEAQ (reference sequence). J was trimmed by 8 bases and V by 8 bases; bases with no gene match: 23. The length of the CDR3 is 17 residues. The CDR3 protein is CASGSLAPNAVGFTQYF. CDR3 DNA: TGTGCCAGCGGTTCACTAGCGCCGAATGCAGTCGGCTTCACCCAGTACTTC.

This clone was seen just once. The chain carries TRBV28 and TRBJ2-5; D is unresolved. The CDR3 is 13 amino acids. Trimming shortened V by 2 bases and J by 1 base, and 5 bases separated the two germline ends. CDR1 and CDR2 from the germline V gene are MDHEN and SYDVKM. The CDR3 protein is CASSLPFQETQYF. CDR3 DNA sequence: TGTGCCAGCAGTTTACCCTTCCAAGAGACCCAGTACTTC. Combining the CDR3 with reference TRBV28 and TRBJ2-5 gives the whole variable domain DVKVTQSSRYLVKRTGEKVFLECVQDMDHENMFWYRQDPGLGLRLIYFSYDVKMKEKGDIPEGYSVSREKKERFSLILESASTNQTSMYLCASSLPFQETQYFGPGTRLLVL.

CDR3 bases: TGTGCCAGTAGTATTGGAGGGGCGAGTGGCTACACCTTC. Protein: CASSIGGASGYTF. The chain couples TRBV19 to TRBJ1-2; TRBD1 might be the D (5 bases). The germline V and J ends were trimmed by 3 bases and 7 bases, with 12 bases remaining between them. From germline, CDR1 is LNHDA and CDR2 SQIVND (reference sequence). The CDR3 covers 13 residues.